Described below is a single T cell receptor (beta chain) sequence and its context. The antigen is unknown. The data originate from a study of monozygotic twins with cystic fibrosis. At the level of the study: Approximately 2.8 micrograms of fragmented DNA underwent roughly 15 PCR cycles for library preparation.

Germline assignment: CDR1 SEHNR and CDR2 FQNEAQ (reference sequence). The CDR3 has 14 amino acids. V was clipped by 1 base and J by 4 bases, with 11 bases between them. Regarding the study as a whole: Unrelated CF individuals shared fewer identical clonotypes than monozygotic CF twins. V usage most resembled the co-twin in 13 of 16 pairs.

TCRdb's copy holds only in-frame clones and misses some; the assay was immunoSEQ multiplex PCR. The sample contains some 10,000 clones, just over 99% of which appear only once. The chain combines TRBV7-9 with TRBJ2-7; D not certain. Sequenced: blood. This clonotype was obtained from a man between 18 and 29 years old with cystic fibrosis. In nucleotides, the CDR3 is TGTGCCAGCAGCTTAGAAGTACAGACATACGAGCAGTACTTC. It codes for CASSLEVQTYEQYF.